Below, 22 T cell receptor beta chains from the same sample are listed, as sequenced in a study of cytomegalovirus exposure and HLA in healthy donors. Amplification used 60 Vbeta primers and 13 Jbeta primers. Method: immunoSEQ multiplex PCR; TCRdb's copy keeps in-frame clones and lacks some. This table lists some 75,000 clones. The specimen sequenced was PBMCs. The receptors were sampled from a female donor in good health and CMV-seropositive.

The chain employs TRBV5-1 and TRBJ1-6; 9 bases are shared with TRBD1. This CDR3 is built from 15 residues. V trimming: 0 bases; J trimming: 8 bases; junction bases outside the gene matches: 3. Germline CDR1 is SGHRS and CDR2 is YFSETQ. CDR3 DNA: TGCGCCAGCAGCTTGGAAGGGACAGGGCATTCACCCCTCCACTTT. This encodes CASSLEGTGHSPLHF.

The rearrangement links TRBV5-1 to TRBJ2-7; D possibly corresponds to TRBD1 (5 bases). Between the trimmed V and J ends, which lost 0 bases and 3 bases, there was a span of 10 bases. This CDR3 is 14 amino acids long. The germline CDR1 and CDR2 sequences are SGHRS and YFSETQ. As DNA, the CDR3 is TGCGCCAGCAGCTTGGTGGGGCCCGGCTACGAGCAGTACTTC. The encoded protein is CASSLVGPGYEQYF.

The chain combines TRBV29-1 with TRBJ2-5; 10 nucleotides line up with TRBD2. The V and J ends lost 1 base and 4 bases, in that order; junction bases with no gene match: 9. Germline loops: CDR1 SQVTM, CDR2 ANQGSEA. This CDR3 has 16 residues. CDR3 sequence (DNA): TGCAGCGTTGAAGGGTCTAGCGGGAGCCGAGGAGAGACCCAGTACTTC. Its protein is CSVEGSSGSRGETQYF. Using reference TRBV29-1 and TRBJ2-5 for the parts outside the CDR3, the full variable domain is SAVISQKPSRDICQRGTSLTIQCQVDSQVTMMFWYRQQPGQSLTLIATANQGSEATYESGFVIDKFPISRPNLTFSTLTVSNMSPEDSSIYLCSVEGSSGSRGETQYFGPGTRLLVL.

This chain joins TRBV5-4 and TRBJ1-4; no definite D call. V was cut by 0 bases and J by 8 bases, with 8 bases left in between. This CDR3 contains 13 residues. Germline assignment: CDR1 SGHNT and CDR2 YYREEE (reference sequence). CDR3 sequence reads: CASSLGREEKLFF. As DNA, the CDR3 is TGTGCCAGCAGCTTGGGTAGAGAGGAAAAACTGTTTTTT.

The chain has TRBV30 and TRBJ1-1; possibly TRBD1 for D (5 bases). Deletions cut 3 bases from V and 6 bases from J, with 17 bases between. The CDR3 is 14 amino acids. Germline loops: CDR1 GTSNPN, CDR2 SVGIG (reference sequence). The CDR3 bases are TGTGCCTGGAGGGCAGTGGGAGCGGGGGCTGAAGCTTTCTTT. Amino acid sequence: CAWRAVGAGAEAFF.

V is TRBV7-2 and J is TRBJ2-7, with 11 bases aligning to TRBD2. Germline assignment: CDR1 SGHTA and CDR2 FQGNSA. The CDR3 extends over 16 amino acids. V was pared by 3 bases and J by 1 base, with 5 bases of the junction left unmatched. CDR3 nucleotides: TGTGCCAGCAGCTTTCCTAGCGGGGGGAATTCCTACGAGCAGTACTTC. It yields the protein CASSFPSGGNSYEQYF.

The DNA of the CDR3 is TGTGCCAGTAAGGTACAGGCTGGGGCCAACGTCCTGACTTTC. Translated, it gives CASKVQAGANVLTF. V usage is TRBV19 and J usage is TRBJ2-6; TRBD1 might be the D (5 bases). This CDR3 has 14 residues. Trimming took off 7 bases at V and 2 bases at J, with 9 bases between the two ends. Germline lookup yields CDR1 LNHDA and CDR2 SQIVND (reference sequence).

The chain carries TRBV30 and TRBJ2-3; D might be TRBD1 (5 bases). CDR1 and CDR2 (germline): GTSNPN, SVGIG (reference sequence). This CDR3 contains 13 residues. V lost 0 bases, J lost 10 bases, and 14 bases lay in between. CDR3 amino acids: CAWSVGQAAAQYF. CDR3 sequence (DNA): TGTGCCTGGAGTGTGGGGCAGGCAGCTGCGCAGTATTTT.

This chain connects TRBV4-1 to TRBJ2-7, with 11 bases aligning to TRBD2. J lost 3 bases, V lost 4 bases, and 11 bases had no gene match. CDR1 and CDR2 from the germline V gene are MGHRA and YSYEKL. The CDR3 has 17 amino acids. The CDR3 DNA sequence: TGCGCCAGCAGCCTCATAGCGGGGACTAGCGGAGACTACGAGCAGTACTTC. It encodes CASSLIAGTSGDYEQYF.

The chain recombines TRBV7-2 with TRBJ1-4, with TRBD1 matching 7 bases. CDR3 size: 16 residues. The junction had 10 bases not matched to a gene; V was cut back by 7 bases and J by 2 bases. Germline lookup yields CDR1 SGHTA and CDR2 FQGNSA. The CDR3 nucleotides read TGTGCCAGCAACAGACAGGGAGAAAGGACTAATGAAAAACTGTTTTTT. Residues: CASNRQGERTNEKLFF.

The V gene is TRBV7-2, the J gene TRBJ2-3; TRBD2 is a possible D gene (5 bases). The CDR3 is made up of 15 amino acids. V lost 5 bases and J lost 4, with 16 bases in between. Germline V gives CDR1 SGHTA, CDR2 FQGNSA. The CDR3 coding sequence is TGTGCCAGCAGCCCTCGGGCGGGCGGAGCAGATACGCAGTATTTT. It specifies CASSPRAGGADTQYF.

In nucleotides, the CDR3 is TGCGCCAGCAGCTTGGTACTATCCAATGTCTACAATGAGCAGTTCTTC. Translating gives CASSLVLSNVYNEQFF. V gene TRBV5-1 combines with J gene TRBJ2-1; D not certain. Trimming removed 0 bases at V and 3 bases at J, with 13 bases between. This CDR3 comprises 16 residues. Germline-derived CDR1 and CDR2 are SGHRS and YFSETQ.

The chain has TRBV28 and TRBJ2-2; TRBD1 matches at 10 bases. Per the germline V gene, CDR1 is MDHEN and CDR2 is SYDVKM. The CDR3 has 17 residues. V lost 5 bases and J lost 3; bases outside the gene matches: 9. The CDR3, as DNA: TGTGCCAGCAGTACCCTTACCGGGACAGGGGACACCGGGGAGCTGTTTTTT. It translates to CASSTLTGTGDTGELFF.

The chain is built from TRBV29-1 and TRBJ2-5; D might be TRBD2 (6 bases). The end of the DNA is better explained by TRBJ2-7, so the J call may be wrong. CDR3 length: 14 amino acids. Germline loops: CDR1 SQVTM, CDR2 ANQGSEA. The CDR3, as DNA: TGCAGCGTAGAGGGACTTATGGGGTCCTACGAGCAGTACTTC. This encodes CSVEGLMGSYEQYF.

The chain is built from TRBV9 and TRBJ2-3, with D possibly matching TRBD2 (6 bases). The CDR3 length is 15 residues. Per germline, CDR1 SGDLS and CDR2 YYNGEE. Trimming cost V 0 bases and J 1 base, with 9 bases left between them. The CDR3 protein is CASSVGDSRTDTQYF. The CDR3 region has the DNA TGTGCCAGCAGCGTAGGGGACTCCCGCACAGATACGCAGTATTTT.

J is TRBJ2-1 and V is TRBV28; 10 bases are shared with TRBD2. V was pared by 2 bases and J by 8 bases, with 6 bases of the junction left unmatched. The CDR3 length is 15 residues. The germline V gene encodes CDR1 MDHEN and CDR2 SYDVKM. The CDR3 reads CASSLVAGGFHEQFF. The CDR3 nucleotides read TGTGCCAGCAGTTTAGTAGCGGGAGGTTTTCATGAGCAGTTCTTC.

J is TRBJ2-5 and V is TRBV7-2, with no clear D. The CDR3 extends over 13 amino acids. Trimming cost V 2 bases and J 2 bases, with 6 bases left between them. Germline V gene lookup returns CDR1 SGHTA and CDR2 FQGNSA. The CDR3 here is CASSLFRQETQYF. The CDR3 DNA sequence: TGTGCCAGCAGCTTATTTCGGCAAGAGACCCAGTACTTC.

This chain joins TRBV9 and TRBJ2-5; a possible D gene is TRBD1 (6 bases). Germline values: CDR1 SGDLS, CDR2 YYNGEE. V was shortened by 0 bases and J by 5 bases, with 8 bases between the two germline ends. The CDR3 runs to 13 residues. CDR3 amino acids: CASSVGGRETQYF. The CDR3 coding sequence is TGTGCCAGCAGCGTAGGGGGGCGTGAGACCCAGTACTTC.

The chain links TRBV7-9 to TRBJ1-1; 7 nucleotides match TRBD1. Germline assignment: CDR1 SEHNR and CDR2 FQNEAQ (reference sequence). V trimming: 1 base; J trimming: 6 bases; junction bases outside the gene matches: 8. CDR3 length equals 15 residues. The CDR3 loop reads CASSLVRGQSAEAFF. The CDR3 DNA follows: TGTGCCAGCAGCTTAGTAAGGGGGCAGTCTGCTGAAGCTTTCTTT.

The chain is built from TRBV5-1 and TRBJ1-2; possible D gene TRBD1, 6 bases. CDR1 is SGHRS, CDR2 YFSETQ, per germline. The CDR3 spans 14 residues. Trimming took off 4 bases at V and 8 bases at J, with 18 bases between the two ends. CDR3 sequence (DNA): TGCGCCAGCAGCCCCTTACAGGGAGCTTGGGGCTACACCTTC. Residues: CASSPLQGAWGYTF.

The DNA for the CDR3 is TGTGCCAGCAGGTCAACCGGGACAGGGAAACCCTATGGCTACACCTTC. It translates to CASRSTGTGKPYGYTF. The chain couples TRBV28 to TRBJ1-2, with 9 bases identical to TRBD1. This CDR3 has 16 amino acids. Germline loops: CDR1 MDHEN, CDR2 SYDVKM. Trimming removed 6 bases from V and 4 bases from J; junction bases left unmatched: 12.

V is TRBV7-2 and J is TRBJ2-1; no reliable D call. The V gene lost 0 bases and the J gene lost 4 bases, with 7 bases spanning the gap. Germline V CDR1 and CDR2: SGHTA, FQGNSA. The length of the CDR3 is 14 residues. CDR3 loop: CASSLASAYNEQFF. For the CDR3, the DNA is TGTGCCAGCAGCTTAGCGAGTGCGTACAATGAGCAGTTCTTC.